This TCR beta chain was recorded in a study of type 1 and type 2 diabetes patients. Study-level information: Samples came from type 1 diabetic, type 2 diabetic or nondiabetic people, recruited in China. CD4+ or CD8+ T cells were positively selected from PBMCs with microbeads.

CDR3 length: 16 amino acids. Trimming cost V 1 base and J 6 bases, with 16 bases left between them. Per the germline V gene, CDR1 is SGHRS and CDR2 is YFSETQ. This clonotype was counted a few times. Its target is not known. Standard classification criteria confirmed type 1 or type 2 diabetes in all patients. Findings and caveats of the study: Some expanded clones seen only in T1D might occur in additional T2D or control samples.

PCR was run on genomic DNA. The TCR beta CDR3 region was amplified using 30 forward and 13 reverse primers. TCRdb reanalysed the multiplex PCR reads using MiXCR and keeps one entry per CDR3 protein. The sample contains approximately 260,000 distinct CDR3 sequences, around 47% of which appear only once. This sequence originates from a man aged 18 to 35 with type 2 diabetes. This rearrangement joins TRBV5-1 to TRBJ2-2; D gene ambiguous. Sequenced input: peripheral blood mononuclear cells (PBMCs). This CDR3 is CASSLYGKIGAGELFF. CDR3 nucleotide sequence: TGCGCCAGCAGCTTGTATGGTAAAATAGGAGCCGGGGAGCTGTTTTTT.